This record looks at one TCR beta chain sequence and its context. This entry is derived from a study of blood T cell repertoires in COVID-19. Overall study context: Specimens from acute and convalescent COVID-19 originated in the United States, Italy and Spain.

V gave up 1 base and J gave up 0 bases, with 12 bases separating them. The germline CDR1 and CDR2 sequences are SGHAT and FQNNGV. There are 16 residues in the CDR3. In the source study's methods: Scientists estimated how many nucleated cells there were by amplifying reference gene primers. Profiled with immunoSEQ multiplex PCR; TCRdb holds only in-frame clones, not every one. That table supplies the V and J calls and clone size; D and trimming were determined from the DNA. This sample has 95,000 to 100,000 clones; roughly 83% occur once, and the top ten carry around a sixth. This rearrangement joins TRBV11-2 to TRBJ1-1; D not certain. Sequenced: peripheral blood. This TCR derives from a woman aged 60-75 years with acute or convalescent COVID-19. CDR3 region: CASSLGIVRLNTEAFF. The CDR3 DNA sequence: TGTGCCAGCAGCTTAGGAATCGTGCGGCTGAACACTGAAGCTTTCTTT.